The present T cell receptor beta chain was sequenced within a study of CD8 T cells in ankylosing spondylitis. Construction of TCR beta libraries was performed using quantitative 5'-RACE with molecular barcodes. TCRdb reprocessed the 5' RACE reads via MiXCR and lists one record per CDR3 protein. The sample contains a few hundred thousand distinct CDR3 sequences, over 15% of which appear only once. Overall study findings and caveats: Reported data indicate significant enrichment of disease-linked clones within matched ankylosing spondylitis synovial fluid. What seemed typical of ankylosing spondylitis blood was a TCR beta motif built from 7 or 8 highly homologous variants. Both synovial fluid and blood in reactive arthritis had previously been reported to carry some motif variants.

This clonotype was picked up a small number of times. The antigen remains unidentified. CDR3 length: 15 amino acids. Germline V CDR1 and CDR2: SQVTM, ANQGSEA. The germline V and J ends were trimmed by 1 base and 4 bases, with 16 bases remaining between them. This TCR was recovered from a male donor with ankylosing spondylitis or in good health (not recorded which). The source material was blood, either unsorted or a sorted T cell fraction (not recorded which). This sequence joins TRBV29-1 and TRBJ1-2; D is unresolved. The CDR3 loop reads CSVEGGAETIYGYTF. The CDR3 DNA reads as TGCAGCGTTGAAGGTGGAGCAGAGACTATCTATGGCTACACCTTC.